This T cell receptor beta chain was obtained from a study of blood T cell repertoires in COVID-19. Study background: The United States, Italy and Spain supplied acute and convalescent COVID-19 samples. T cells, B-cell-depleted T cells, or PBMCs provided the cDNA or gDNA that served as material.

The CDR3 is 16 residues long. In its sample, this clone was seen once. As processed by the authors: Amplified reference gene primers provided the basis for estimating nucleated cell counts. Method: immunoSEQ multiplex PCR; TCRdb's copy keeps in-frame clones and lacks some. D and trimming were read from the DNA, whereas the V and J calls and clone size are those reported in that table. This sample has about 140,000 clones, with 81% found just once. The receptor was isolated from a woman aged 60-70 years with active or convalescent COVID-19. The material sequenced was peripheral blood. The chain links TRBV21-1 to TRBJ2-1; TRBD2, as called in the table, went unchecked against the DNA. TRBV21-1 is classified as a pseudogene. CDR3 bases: TGTGCCAGCACCAGGACTAGCGGAAACCGGGACAATGAGCAGTTCTTC. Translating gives CASTRTSGNRDNEQFF.